Presented here are 25 T cell receptor beta chains from one specimen sequenced in a study of CD8 T cells in Susac syndrome. Random hexamers were used to reverse transcribe an amount of roughly 0.5 to 1 ug RNA. TCRdb fed the immunoSEQ multiplex PCR reads into MiXCR, producing one record per CDR3 protein. The table shows around 170,000 distinct CDR3 sequences, with approximately 95% occurring only once. The sequenced material came from CD8+ T cells from PBMCs. The receptors originated from a human donor with multiple sclerosis.

This clonotype was seen once. The V call is TRBV25-1, the J call TRBJ2-7, with D hard to call. V shed 8 bases and J shed 3 bases, with 8 bases lying between them. The length of the CDR3 is 11 residues. Germline CDR1 is MGHDK and CDR2 is SYGVNS. DNA for the CDR3: TGTGCCAGCCGTACCTTCTACGAGCAGTACTTC. This translates into CASRTFYEQYF.

This rearrangement joins TRBV12-3 or TRBV12-4 to TRBJ2-3; 13 nucleotides line up with TRBD2. The length of the CDR3 is 16 residues. V gave up 6 bases and J gave up 4 bases; unmatched junction bases: 7. The CDR3 here is CASRFTSGRGPDTQYF. The CDR3 DNA reads as TGTGCCAGCAGGTTCACTAGCGGGAGGGGCCCAGATACGCAGTATTTT.

The rearrangement joins TRBV28 to TRBJ2-7, with D hard to call. CDR3 length equals 13 residues. Looked up from germline, CDR1 is MDHEN and CDR2 is SYDVKM. Trimming took off 3 bases at V and 5 bases at J, with 11 bases between the two ends. CDR3 residues: CASSFDRANEQYF. CDR3 DNA: TGTGCCAGCAGTTTTGATCGGGCCAACGAGCAGTACTTC. Filled out from reference TRBV28 and TRBJ2-7, the complete variable domain reads DVKVTQSSRYLVKRTGEKVFLECVQDMDHENMFWYRQDPGLGLRLIYFSYDVKMKEKGDIPEGYSVSREKKERFSLILESASTNQTSMYLCASSFDRANEQYFGPGTRLTVT.

The chain combines TRBV28 with TRBJ1-5; D is undetermined. Trimming left V 6 bases short and J 6 bases short, with 15 bases between. Germline assignment: CDR1 MDHEN and CDR2 SYDVKM. This CDR3 comprises 14 residues. The CDR3 region is CASRSFRSGQPQHF. CDR3 DNA: TGTGCCAGCAGGTCGTTCCGGTCCGGTCAGCCCCAGCATTTT. The whole variable domain, remainder taken from reference TRBV28 and TRBJ1-5, is DVKVTQSSRYLVKRTGEKVFLECVQDMDHENMFWYRQDPGLGLRLIYFSYDVKMKEKGDIPEGYSVSREKKERFSLILESASTNQTSMYLCASRSFRSGQPQHFGDGTRLSIL.

The J gene is TRBJ1-1, the V gene TRBV5-1; 9 bases are a match to TRBD1. The V segment lost 0 bases and the J segment 4 bases; nucleotides outside the gene matches: 4. The CDR3 spans 15 residues. The V gene's germline CDR1 is SGHRS and CDR2 YFSETQ. The CDR3 is CASSLEVTGGTEAFF. Here the CDR3 DNA reads TGCGCCAGCAGCTTGGAGGTGACAGGGGGCACTGAAGCTTTCTTT. Using reference TRBV5-1 and TRBJ1-1 for the parts outside the CDR3, the full variable domain is KAGVTQTPRYLIKTRGQQVTLSCSPISGHRSVSWYQQTPGQGLQFLFEYFSETQRNKGNFPGRFSGRQFSNSRSEMNVSTLELGDSALYLCASSLEVTGGTEAFFGQGTRLTVV.

CDR3 protein: CASSHGLSTEAFF. For the CDR3, the DNA is TGTGCCAGCAGCCATGGCCTGTCCACTGAAGCTTTCTTT. This chain connects TRBV3-1 to TRBJ1-1; D is unclear. V was clipped by 3 bases and J by 4 bases, with 9 bases between them. CDR3 length: 13 residues. Germline V gene data show CDR1 as LGHDT and CDR2 as YNNKEL (reference sequence).

This chain joins TRBV30 and TRBJ2-1, with 12 bases identical to TRBD2. V was pared by 1 base and J by 6 bases, with 1 base of the junction left unmatched. The CDR3 runs 14 residues. CDR1 and CDR2 from the germline V gene are GTSNPN and SVGIG (reference sequence). The CDR3 DNA reads TGTGCCTGGAGTGGACTAGCGGGAGTCAATGAGCAGTTCTTC. This sequence encodes CAWSGLAGVNEQFF.

The chain carries TRBV25-1 and TRBJ2-5; perhaps TRBD2 as D (6 bases). Germline CDR1 reads MGHDK; CDR2 reads SYGVNS. V lost 1 base to trimming and J lost 2 bases, with 14 bases between them. The CDR3 loop spans 16 amino acids. CDR3 nucleotide sequence: TGTGCCAGCAGTGAATGGGGGTCAGGGAGGCAAGAGACCCAGTACTTC. It is translated as CASSEWGSGRQETQYF.

This sequence joins TRBV13 and TRBJ2-7; D not certain. Between the trimmed V and J ends, which lost 0 bases and 7 bases, there was a span of 16 bases. The CDR3 runs 15 residues. Germline CDR1 is PRHDT and CDR2 is FYEKMQ (reference sequence). Here the CDR3 reads CASSLGPGTSAEQYF. The CDR3 nucleotides are TGTGCCAGCAGCTTAGGGCCGGGCACCAGTGCGGAGCAGTACTTC.

The V call is TRBV7-9, the J call TRBJ1-4, with a possible D match to TRBD1 (5 bases). Germline-derived CDR1 and CDR2 are SEHNR and FQNEAQ (reference sequence). This CDR3 has 14 residues. Deletions cut 6 bases from V and 2 bases from J, with 10 bases between. The CDR3 is CASRTGTTNEKLFF. The CDR3 DNA sequence: TGTGCCAGCAGAACCGGGACGACTAATGAAAAACTGTTTTTT.

The gene calls are TRBV2 and TRBJ1-5; TRBD1 matches at 8 bases. The CDR3 is 14 amino acids. V was pared by 6 bases and J by 6 bases, with 7 bases of the junction left unmatched. The V gene's germline CDR1 is SNHLY and CDR2 FYNNEI. CDR3 sequence: CASRKQGEFQPQHF. For the CDR3, the DNA is TGTGCCAGCAGAAAACAGGGGGAATTTCAGCCCCAGCATTTT.

The chain recombines TRBV24-1 with TRBJ1-5; D is unclear. Germline assignment: CDR1 KGHDR and CDR2 SFDVKD. V lost 4 bases, J lost 0 bases, and 3 bases lay in between. CDR3 length equals 13 residues. The CDR3 nucleotides read TGTGCCACCAGTGAAAGTAGCAATCAGCCCCAGCATTTT. Translating it yields CATSESSNQPQHF.

The J gene is TRBJ1-1, the V gene TRBV9, with TRBD1 matching over 7 bases. V gave up 3 bases and J gave up 4 bases; unmatched junction bases: 6. The CDR3 loop spans 14 amino acids. The V gene's germline CDR1 is SGDLS and CDR2 YYNGEE. The CDR3 protein is CASSGQGSGTEAFF. The CDR3 DNA reads as TGTGCCAGCAGCGGACAGGGTTCGGGCACTGAAGCTTTCTTT.

This chain uses TRBV7-8 with TRBJ2-2; the match to TRBD1 covers 8 bases. Trimming at V came to 7 bases and at J to 1 base, leaving 5 bases not matched to a gene. Germline CDR1 is SGHVS and CDR2 is FQNEAQ. CDR3 length equals 15 residues. The CDR3 DNA is TGTGCCAGCACCCCCGGGACAGGGAACACCGGGGAGCTGTTTTTT. It translates to CASTPGTGNTGELFF.

CDR3 nucleotide sequence: TGCAGTGCCGAAGAGACTAGTAACGAGCAGTACTTC. Protein product: CSAEETSNEQYF. The chain links TRBV20-1 to TRBJ2-7; D is possibly TRBD2 (6 bases). Trimming removed 6 bases from V and 5 bases from J, with 14 bases in between. CDR1 and CDR2 (germline): DFQATT, SNEGSKA (reference sequence). The CDR3 spans 12 residues.

The chain carries TRBV5-1 and TRBJ1-6; D is perhaps TRBD1 (5 bases). CDR1 is SGHRS and CDR2 is YFSETQ in the germline V gene. The V gene lost 6 bases and the J gene lost 5 bases, with 12 bases spanning the gap. The CDR3 length is 14 residues. The CDR3 nucleotides are TGCGCCAGCACGAGGGGATTGCATAATTCACCCCTCCACTTT. It codes for CASTRGLHNSPLHF.

This chain links TRBV7-9 with TRBJ2-2; 7 positions agree with TRBD2. The CDR3 has 14 amino acids. The J segment lost 6 bases and the V segment lost 6 bases, leaving 7 bases of the junction unmatched. CDR1 SEHNR and CDR2 FQNEAQ come from the germline V gene (reference sequence). CDR3 in DNA: TGTGCCAGCAGTGGACGCGCGGGGGCCGGGGAGCTGTTTTTT. It codes for CASSGRAGAGELFF.

This sequence joins TRBV28 and TRBJ2-5; TRBD2 agrees at 9 bases. The germline CDR1 and CDR2 sequences are MDHEN and SYDVKM. Germline trimming cut 5 bases from V and 5 bases from J; bases unmatched to any gene: 6. The CDR3 consists of 14 residues. The CDR3 loop is CASSLGTSTETQYF. The CDR3 nucleotides read TGTGCCAGCAGTCTCGGGACTAGCACCGAGACCCAGTACTTC. The whole variable domain, filled in from reference TRBV28 and TRBJ2-5, reads DVKVTQSSRYLVKRTGEKVFLECVQDMDHENMFWYRQDPGLGLRLIYFSYDVKMKEKGDIPEGYSVSREKKERFSLILESASTNQTSMYLCASSLGTSTETQYFGPGTRLLVL.

V usage is TRBV7-9 and J usage is TRBJ2-2; D not certain. Per germline, CDR1 SEHNR and CDR2 FQNEAQ (reference sequence). Trimming took 7 bases from V and 6 from J, leaving 12 bases between them. This CDR3 is built from 13 residues. This chain's CDR3 is CASTTLGSGELFF. DNA for the CDR3: TGTGCCAGCACCACCCTCGGGTCCGGGGAGCTGTTTTTT. Full variable domain (missing parts from reference TRBV7-9 and TRBJ2-2): DTGVSQNPRHKITKRGQNVTFRCDPISEHNRLYWYRQTLGQGPEFLTYFQNEAQLEKSRLLSDRFSAERPKGSFSTLEIQRTEQGDSAMYLCASTTLGSGELFFGEGSRLTVL.

The chain recombines TRBV29-1 with TRBJ1-3; TRBD1 might be the D (6 bases). This CDR3 region has 14 residues. Germline lookup yields CDR1 SQVTM and CDR2 ANQGSEA. Trimming stripped 5 bases from V and 1 base from J, with 12 bases between. CDR3 DNA sequence: TGCAGCGTTTCCGGGACAAGTTCTGGAAACACCATATATTTT. Encoded protein: CSVSGTSSGNTIYF.

The chain uses TRBV3-1 and TRBJ2-3; D remains unclear. Germline CDR1 and CDR2: LGHDT and YNNKEL (reference sequence). V lost 1 base, J lost 0 bases, and 11 bases lay in between. This CDR3 is built from 16 residues. This CDR3 reads CASSQVASRSTDTQYF. As DNA, the CDR3 is TGTGCCAGCAGCCAAGTGGCCAGCAGAAGCACAGATACGCAGTATTTT.

The chain links TRBV20-1 to TRBJ2-3; D call uncertain. The CDR3 consists of 15 residues. The germline gives CDR1 DFQATT, CDR2 SNEGSKA (reference sequence). Trimming cost V 1 base and J 2 bases, with 13 bases left between them. The CDR3 DNA reads as TGCAGTGCTAGAGGTGGGGTCGAGCCCACAGATACGCAGTATTTT. It specifies CSARGGVEPTDTQYF.

This rearrangement joins TRBV15 to TRBJ2-5; D call uncertain. Trimming pared 0 bases from V and 0 bases from J, leaving 5 bases between. Germline CDR1 and CDR2: LNHNV and YYDKDF (reference sequence). This CDR3 has 14 amino acids. CDR3 bases: TGTGCCACCAGCAGAGATGGAAACCAAGAGACCCAGTACTTC. Its protein product is CATSRDGNQETQYF.

A few counts support this clonotype. In DNA form, the CDR3 reads TGTGCCAGCAGTTACTCTGACAGTTCCTACGAGCAGTACTTC. It specifies CASSYSDSSYEQYF. The chain joins TRBV6-5 to TRBJ2-7, with D possibly being TRBD1 (5 bases). V was pared by 0 bases and J by 1 base, with 7 bases between. CDR1 is MNHEY and CDR2 is SVGAGI in the germline V gene. The CDR3 has 14 amino acids.

The gene calls are TRBV28 and TRBJ1-1; D is ambiguous. This CDR3 has 11 residues. Germline lookup yields CDR1 MDHEN and CDR2 SYDVKM. Trimming cost V 7 bases and J 5 bases, with 8 bases left between them. The CDR3 DNA reads TGTGCCAGCAACCAGTTTACTGAAGCTTTCTTT. It specifies CASNQFTEAFF.